The 24 T cell receptor beta chains below were found in one sample sequenced in a study of blood T cell repertoires in COVID-19. Some clones are missing from TCRdb's copy, which holds only in-frame ones; the method was immunoSEQ multiplex PCR. The sample holds roughly 140,000 clones, approximately 85% seen once. Source material: peripheral blood. The receptors derive from a woman between 55 and 75 years old with COVID-19, enrolled during active disease.

The chain has TRBV5-6 and TRBJ2-7, with a weak D call TRBD1 (6 bases). The CDR3 contains 15 residues. CDR1 is SGHDT, CDR2 YYEEEE, per germline. V lost 5 bases and J lost 3, with 18 bases in between. CDR3 residues: CASRYRDIGNYEQYF. The CDR3 DNA reads as TGTGCCAGCAGATACCGGGACATAGGAAACTACGAGCAGTACTTC.

The chain has TRBV5-6 and TRBJ2-1; TRBD1 matches 7 bases. Germline CDR1 reads SGHDT; CDR2 reads YYEEEE. The CDR3 sequence is 17 residues long. Trimming removed 0 bases from V and 6 bases from J; junction bases left unmatched: 12. CDR3: CASSLASGTASFNEQFF. CDR3 nucleotides: TGTGCCAGCAGCTTGGCCTCCGGGACAGCCAGCTTCAATGAGCAGTTCTTC.

The gene calls are TRBV5-1 and TRBJ2-2, with 10 bases fitting TRBD1. V gave up 6 bases and J gave up 7 bases; unmatched junction bases: 6. CDR1 is SGHRS and CDR2 is YFSETQ in the germline V gene. The CDR3 contains 14 residues. The CDR3 DNA reads TGCGCCAGCAAGGGGACAGGGGAGGACGGGGAGCTGTTTTTT. Translating gives CASKGTGEDGELFF.

This chain joins TRBV7-2 and TRBJ1-2; 10 positions agree with TRBD1. With V trimmed by 2 bases and J by 8 bases, 11 bases remained unmatched. The germline CDR1 and CDR2 sequences are SGHTA and FQGNSA. CDR3 length: 16 residues. The CDR3 bases are TGTGCCAGCAGCTTATCCGTTTGGGGACAGGGGAGAGGCTACACCTTC. It encodes CASSLSVWGQGRGYTF.

The chain has TRBV3-1 (or the pseudogene TRBV3-2) and TRBJ1-6; D is undetermined. V lost 3 bases and J 2 bases, leaving 8 bases between the germline ends. The CDR3 has 15 amino acids. CDR1 is LGHDT and CDR2 is YNNKEL in the germline V gene (reference sequence). The CDR3 loop is CASSHSRTYNSPLHF. The CDR3 coding sequence is TGTGCCAGCAGCCATTCCAGGACCTATAATTCACCCCTCCACTTT.

The chain employs TRBV6-5 and TRBJ1-1; unclear D gene. There are 14 residues in the CDR3. Trimming shortened V by 0 bases and J by 3 bases, and 8 bases separated the two germline ends. Germline assignment: CDR1 MNHEY and CDR2 SVGAGI. The CDR3 is CASSYSWGDTEAFF. For the CDR3, the DNA is TGTGCCAGCAGTTACTCCTGGGGAGACACTGAAGCTTTCTTT.

J is TRBJ1-2 and V is TRBV2; D not certain. CDR1 and CDR2 (germline): SNHLY, FYNNEI. Trimming took 3 bases from V and 3 from J, leaving 8 bases between them. This CDR3 is 13 amino acids long. The CDR3 coding sequence is TGTGCCAGCAGTGACTCGGCGGACTATGGCTACACCTTC. This encodes CASSDSADYGYTF.

The chain joins TRBV3-1 (or the pseudogene TRBV3-2) to TRBJ1-6; possibly TRBD1 for D (5 bases). V lost 1 base, J lost 10 bases, and 11 bases lay in between. This CDR3 comprises 14 residues. Germline V CDR1 and CDR2: LGHDT, YNNKEL (reference sequence). As DNA, the CDR3 is TGTGCCAGCAGCCAAGTACCAGGGCGATCACCCCTCCACTTT. This gives the protein CASSQVPGRSPLHF.

The J gene is TRBJ1-1, the V gene TRBV2, with D perhaps matching TRBD1 (6 bases). The ends were cut back, 6 bases at V and 2 bases at J, with 10 bases in the middle. The germline CDR1 and CDR2 sequences are SNHLY and FYNNEI. This CDR3 contains 13 residues. CDR3 nucleotides: TGTGCCAGCAGGCGGACAGTTAACACTGAAGCTTTCTTT. This encodes CASRRTVNTEAFF. The whole variable domain, remainder taken from reference TRBV2 and TRBJ1-1, is EPEVTQTPSHQVTQMGQEVILRCVPISNHLYFYWYRQILGQKVEFLVSFYNNEISEKSEIFDDQFSVERPDGSNFTLKIRSTKLEDSAMYFCASRRTVNTEAFFGQGTRLTVV.

This rearrangement joins TRBV27 to TRBJ1-1, with TRBD1 identical over 11 bases. Germline values: CDR1 MNHEY, CDR2 SMNVEV (reference sequence). J lost 1 base, V lost 1 base, and 5 bases had no gene match. The length of the CDR3 is 17 residues. CDR3 region: CASSLWGQGGKNTEAFF. The CDR3 DNA sequence: TGTGCCAGCAGTTTATGGGGACAGGGGGGGAAGAACACTGAAGCTTTCTTT.

Here the CDR3 reads CASSPRAGQDYEQYF. The CDR3 region has the DNA TGTGCCAGCAGCCCTAGAGCGGGACAGGACTACGAGCAGTACTTC. V is TRBV7-9 and J is TRBJ2-7; D is possibly TRBD1 (8 bases). Germline values: CDR1 SEHNR, CDR2 FQNEAQ (reference sequence). The CDR3 is made up of 15 amino acids. V dropped 5 bases and J dropped 3 bases, with 17 bases sitting between them.

The V gene is TRBV6-6, the J gene TRBJ1-2; 7 nucleotides align to TRBD1. V dropped 8 bases and J dropped 4; count of bases not matched to a gene: 7. The CDR3 length is 13 residues. The germline V gene encodes CDR1 MNHNY and CDR2 SVGAGI (reference sequence). In DNA, the CDR3 is TGTGCCAGCCAGAGGGGACAGTTCTATGGCTACACCTTC. This encodes CASQRGQFYGYTF.

The chain combines TRBV5-1 with TRBJ1-5; D gene ambiguous. The CDR3 spans 15 residues. Germline-derived CDR1 and CDR2 are SGHRS and YFSETQ. The ends were cut back, 0 bases at V and 6 bases at J, with 13 bases in the middle. The CDR3 loop reads CASSLVGGLGQPQHF. CDR3 coding DNA: TGCGCCAGCAGCTTGGTCGGCGGACTCGGTCAGCCCCAGCATTTT.

This clone was recorded a few times. The gene calls are TRBV7-6 and TRBJ1-5; possible D gene TRBD1, 5 bases. V lost 1 base and J lost 6, with 16 bases in between. The CDR3 spans 16 residues. CDR1 and CDR2 (germline): SGHVS, FNYEAQ. CDR3 nucleotide sequence: TGTGCCAGCAGCTTAGAGAAACCGGGGGTCGGTCAGCCCCAGCATTTT. It is translated as CASSLEKPGVGQPQHF.

The chain has TRBV6-5 and TRBJ2-3; D is unclear. The CDR3 runs to 14 residues. Deletions cut 4 bases from V and 2 bases from J, with 10 bases between. Looked up from germline, CDR1 is MNHEY and CDR2 is SVGAGI. The CDR3 loop reads CASSLDSNTDTQYF. Here the CDR3 DNA reads TGTGCCAGCAGTTTAGACTCTAACACAGATACGCAGTATTTT.

V and J are TRBV19 and TRBJ1-1, with 8 bases aligning to TRBD1. The J segment lost 6 bases and the V segment lost 7 bases, leaving 10 bases of the junction unmatched. CDR1 and CDR2 from the germline V gene are LNHDA and SQIVND (reference sequence). The CDR3 length is 14 residues. The CDR3 DNA sequence: TGTGCCAGTACCGCCGGGACAGGTATCTCTGAAGCTTTCTTT. Encoded protein: CASTAGTGISEAFF.

The rearrangement joins TRBV18 to TRBJ1-1, with unresolved D. V lost 0 bases to trimming and J lost 4 bases, with 15 bases between them. This CDR3 is 16 amino acids long. Looked up from germline, CDR1 is KGHSH and CDR2 is LQKENI. CDR3 sequence: CASSPPGSVRFTEAFF. CDR3 nucleotide sequence: TGTGCCAGCTCACCACCTGGGTCCGTGAGGTTCACTGAAGCTTTCTTT.

J is TRBJ2-1 and V is TRBV6-5; TRBD1 might be the D (5 bases). CDR1 is MNHEY and CDR2 is SVGAGI in the germline V gene. V lost 11 bases and J 1 base, leaving 12 bases between the germline ends. The CDR3 is made up of 13 amino acids. DNA for the CDR3: TGTGCCGGACCAGGGAAGTCCTACAATGAGCAGTTCTTC. Translation gives CAGPGKSYNEQFF.

The chain links TRBV12-3 or TRBV12-4 to TRBJ1-5; D is perhaps TRBD1 (6 bases). The CDR3 runs to 13 residues. V lost 6 bases, J lost 6 bases, and 12 bases lay in between. CDR3 sequence (DNA): TGTGCCAGCAGGCCACAGGGAACTCAGCCCCAGCATTTT. It codes for CASRPQGTQPQHF.

The chain uses TRBV7-9 and TRBJ1-3, with 9 nucleotides matching TRBD1. This CDR3 is 18 amino acids long. Germline CDR1 SEHNR, CDR2 FQNEAQ (reference sequence). V lost 8 bases, J lost 2 bases, and 16 bases stayed unmatched. This CDR3 is CASSNPGQGVLTGNTIYF. The CDR3 nucleotides read TGTGCCAGCTCGAACCCGGGACAGGGTGTTTTAACTGGAAACACCATATATTTT.

The chain has TRBV27 and TRBJ1-1; tentative D call: TRBD1 (6 bases). Germline V gene data show CDR1 as MNHEY and CDR2 as SMNVEV (reference sequence). This CDR3 comprises 14 residues. The V end lost 5 bases, the J end lost 3 bases, and 13 bases lay between the germline ends. DNA of the CDR3: TGTGCCAGCAGTCCCTTCGGGGGGCACACTGAAGCTTTCTTT. It is translated as CASSPFGGHTEAFF.

The rearrangement links TRBV10-1 to TRBJ2-7; 11 positions agree with TRBD1. After removal of 6 bases from V and 5 bases from J, the junction contained 9 bases not matched to a gene. Germline-derived CDR1 and CDR2 are WNHNN and SYGVQD (reference sequence). CDR3 length: 15 amino acids. Written as DNA, the CDR3 is TGCGCCAGCAGCGGGGGACAGGGGGTATCGAACGAGCAGTACTTC. This translates into CASSGGQGVSNEQYF.

This chain connects TRBV19 to TRBJ2-5; TRBD1 agrees at 9 bases. Unmatched junction bases numbered 17, after V lost 5 bases and J lost 7 bases. Germline V gene lookup returns CDR1 LNHDA and CDR2 SQIVND (reference sequence). The CDR3 is made up of 17 amino acids. This chain's CDR3 is CASSRWAGQGTTGTQYF. CDR3 in DNA: TGTGCCAGTAGTCGTTGGGCCGGACAGGGGACGACGGGGACCCAGTACTTC.

CDR3 in amino acids: CASSYNPASGTGDGYTF. Written as DNA, the CDR3 is TGCGCCAGCAGTTACAATCCCGCTTCCGGGACAGGGGATGGCTACACCTTC. The chain is built from TRBV4-3 and TRBJ1-2; 10 positions match TRBD1. J was trimmed by 6 bases and V by 6 bases; bases with no gene match: 16. The germline V gene encodes CDR1 LGHNA and CDR2 YSLEER. This CDR3 region has 17 residues.